This passage covers 17 T cell receptor beta chains from one sample sequenced in a study of blood T cell repertoires in COVID-19. This table comes from immunoSEQ multiplex PCR, and its TCRdb copy is limited to in-frame clones, with some not included. The sample has fewer than 200,000 clones, 60% to 80% seen once. The sequenced sample was peripheral blood. The receptor set was obtained from a woman aged 70-85 years with acute or convalescent COVID-19.

The J gene is TRBJ2-1, the V gene TRBV23-1; the match to TRBD2 covers 10 bases. TRBV23-1 is filed as an ORF, its function uncertain. The V segment lost 4 bases and the J segment 8 bases; nucleotides outside the gene matches: 14. This CDR3 is built from 17 residues. The CDR3 sequence: CASSPPGGSGRVYEQFF. The CDR3 DNA reads TGCGCCAGCAGTCCCCCAGGTGGAAGCGGGAGGGTCTATGAGCAGTTCTTC.

This clone was observed a handful of times. The rearrangement uses TRBV19 and TRBJ1-2; a possible D gene is TRBD1 (5 bases). This CDR3 comprises 13 residues. The V end lost 3 bases, the J end lost 8 bases, and 13 bases lay between the germline ends. Germline V gives CDR1 LNHDA, CDR2 SQIVND (reference sequence). The CDR3 DNA reads as TGTGCCAGTAGTATCTCCGACAGTCTCGGCTACACCTTC. It yields the protein CASSISDSLGYTF.

This chain links TRBV7-8 with TRBJ2-1; TRBD2 agrees at 12 bases. The germline V gene has CDR1 SGHVS and CDR2 FQNEAQ. The CDR3 covers 15 residues. The J segment lost 7 bases and the V segment lost 5 bases, leaving 6 bases of the junction unmatched. This CDR3 reads CASSESTSGRNEQFF. In DNA, the CDR3 is TGTGCCAGCAGCGAGTCGACTAGCGGGAGAAATGAGCAGTTCTTC.

The chain combines TRBV5-1 with TRBJ2-7, with 8 bases identical to TRBD2. V lost 0 bases, J lost 0 bases, and 2 bases stayed unmatched. The CDR3 is 15 amino acids. Germline values: CDR1 SGHRS, CDR2 YFSETQ. As DNA, the CDR3 is TGCGCCAGCAGCTTGGATCTAGCGGGCTCCTACGAGCAGTACTTC. This gives the protein CASSLDLAGSYEQYF.

This sequence joins TRBV29-1 and TRBJ1-2; 7 bases match TRBD1. CDR1 and CDR2 from the germline V gene are SQVTM and ANQGSEA. CDR3 length: 15 residues. V dropped 0 bases and J dropped 4; count of bases not matched to a gene: 8. CDR3 sequence: CSVEDRSGGGYGYTF. CDR3 nucleotide sequence: TGCAGCGTTGAAGATCGGTCAGGGGGAGGCTATGGCTACACCTTC. The full variable domain, its missing parts supplied by reference TRBV29-1 and TRBJ1-2, is SAVISQKPSRDICQRGTSLTIQCQVDSQVTMMFWYRQQPGQSLTLIATANQGSEATYESGFVIDKFPISRPNLTFSTLTVSNMSPEDSSIYLCSVEDRSGGGYGYTFGSGTRLTVV.

This chain uses TRBV3-1 (or the pseudogene TRBV3-2) with TRBJ2-7, with D unresolved. With 4 bases removed from V and 3 bases from J, the gap between germline ends came to 10 bases. Per the germline V gene, CDR1 is LGHDT and CDR2 is YNNKEL (reference sequence). This CDR3 has 13 amino acids. DNA of the CDR3: TGTGCCAGCAGCCTCGGCGGAGTCTACGAGCAGTACTTC. This gives the protein CASSLGGVYEQYF.

CDR3 region: CAWSVGLSTDTQYF. The DNA of the CDR3 is TGTGCCTGGAGTGTAGGACTGAGCACAGATACGCAGTATTTT. The chain combines TRBV30 with TRBJ2-3; D might be TRBD2 (5 bases). Germline-derived CDR1 and CDR2 are GTSNPN and SVGIG (reference sequence). V was cut by 0 bases and J by 0 bases, with 7 bases left in between. The CDR3 has 14 amino acids. The full variable domain, with the rest looked up from reference TRBV30 and TRBJ2-3, is SQTIHQWPATLVQPVGSPLSLECTVEGTSNPNLYWYRQAAGRGLQLLFYSVGIGQISSEVPQNLSASRPQDRQFILSSKKLLLSDSGFYLCAWSVGLSTDTQYFGPGTRLTVL.

This sequence joins TRBV30 and TRBJ1-2; D gene uncertain. Trimming cost V 2 bases and J 4 bases, with 11 bases left between them. The germline CDR1 and CDR2 sequences are GTSNPN and SVGIG (reference sequence). The length of the CDR3 is 13 residues. The CDR3 DNA is TGTGCCTGGAGTCGGGCCGCGGGCTATGGCTACACCTTC. Its translation: CAWSRAAGYGYTF.

The chain joins TRBV10-1 to TRBJ2-1; no clear D gene. Trimming left V 3 bases short and J 0 bases short, with 6 bases between. CDR1 and CDR2 (germline): WNHNN, SYGVQD (reference sequence). The CDR3 is 14 amino acids. The CDR3 sequence is CASSDRSSYNEQFF. The DNA of the CDR3 is TGCGCCAGCAGTGACCGGAGCTCCTACAATGAGCAGTTCTTC.

This sequence joins TRBV12-3 or TRBV12-4 and TRBJ1-5; TRBD1 is a possible D gene (5 bases). The CDR3 spans 12 residues. V was trimmed by 3 bases and J by 8 bases, leaving 8 bases between them. The CDR3 DNA is TGTGCCAGCAGTTTTTCGACAGAGCCCCAGCATTTT. This translates into CASSFSTEPQHF.

This clone was seen ten or more times. CDR3 sequence (DNA): TGTGCCAGCAGCTTACCCCTAGCGGGAGGAGGGGAGCAGTTCTTC. This translates into CASSLPLAGGGEQFF. V is TRBV11-2 and J is TRBJ2-1; TRBD2 agrees at 11 bases. The germline V gene has CDR1 SGHAT and CDR2 FQNNGV. J lost 10 bases, V lost 2 bases, and 7 bases had no gene match. The CDR3 covers 15 residues.

In its sample, this clone was seen once. Other DNA variants within this sample encode the same CDR3. CDR3 in DNA: TGTGCCAGCTCGAGCGGCTACGAGCAGTACTTC. It encodes CASSSGYEQYF. V and J are TRBV2 and TRBJ2-7; possible D gene TRBD2, 5 bases. The germline V gene has CDR1 SNHLY and CDR2 FYNNEI. The CDR3 totals 11 residues. Trimming stripped 8 bases from V and 3 bases from J, with 8 bases between.

This chain connects TRBV9 to TRBJ2-3, with unresolved D. CDR1 is SGDLS, CDR2 YYNGEE, per germline. The length of the CDR3 is 11 residues. Trimming cost V 4 bases and J 6 bases, with 6 bases left between them. The CDR3 nucleotides read TGTGCCAGCAGCCCGCAGGATACGCAGTATTTT. The encoded protein is CASSPQDTQYF.

The J gene is TRBJ1-1, the V gene TRBV6-4; D gene unclear. The CDR3 is made up of 13 amino acids. The germline V and J ends were trimmed by 7 bases and 2 bases, with 11 bases remaining between them. Germline V CDR1 and CDR2: MRHNA, SNTAGT. The CDR3 reads CASILRLNTEAFF. DNA for the CDR3: TGTGCCAGCATTCTACGACTTAACACTGAAGCTTTCTTT.

The V and J genes are TRBV18 and TRBJ1-5; no firm D call. CDR1 is KGHSH, CDR2 LQKENI, per germline. This CDR3 has 13 residues. The V and J ends lost 5 bases and 8 bases respectively, with 13 bases between them. CDR3 nucleotides: TGTGCCAGCTCATCTACAGTACCCGAGCCCCAGCATTTT. It codes for CASSSTVPEPQHF.

V gene TRBV5-1 combines with J gene TRBJ1-2; D call uncertain. V lost 5 bases to trimming and J lost 0 bases, with 17 bases between them. This CDR3 has 16 amino acids. Per the germline V gene, CDR1 is SGHRS and CDR2 is YFSETQ. CDR3 in DNA: TGCGCCAGCAGGAGAGACCGGGTTCCTGCTAACTATGGCTACACCTTC. Protein sequence: CASRRDRVPANYGYTF.

This rearrangement joins TRBV5-4 to TRBJ2-2; tentative D call: TRBD2 (5 bases). Germline-derived CDR1 and CDR2 are SGHNT and YYREEE (reference sequence). Trimming took 0 bases from V and 2 from J, leaving 5 bases between them. The CDR3 sequence is 14 residues long. The CDR3 bases are TGTGCCAGCAGCTTGGGACTAAACACCGGGGAGCTGTTTTTT. Translation gives CASSLGLNTGELFF.